This T cell receptor beta chain was profiled in a study of cytomegalovirus exposure and HLA in healthy donors. Concerning this clone itself: Its antigen is not identified.

The data were produced by immunoSEQ multiplex PCR, yet TCRdb's version contains in-frame clones alone and is incomplete. Of 80,000 to 100,000 clones listed, approximately 90% are singletons. The study, taken as a whole, reports: In a later analysis, first-cohort TCR clusters were found to tend to co-occur in the approximately 110 validation repertoires.

The V end was cut by 7 bases, the J end by 4 bases, with 19 bases between. Germline assignment: CDR1 LNHDA and CDR2 SQIVND (reference sequence). The CDR3 spans 15 residues. Input material: PBMCs. This clonotype originated in a man aged 25-45 years in good health and CMV-seronegative. This sequence joins TRBV19 and TRBJ1-2; weak D call: TRBD1 (5 bases). CDR3 in amino acids: CASTPGGGTPYGYTF. CDR3 nucleotides: TGTGCCAGTACCCCAGGCGGGGGGACTCCCTATGGCTACACCTTC.